This TCR beta chain was recorded in a study of monozygotic twins with inflammatory bowel disease. TCRdb re-analyzed the 5' RACE reads; it lists each CDR3 protein once, without DNA. The sample includes around 100,000 distinct CDR3 sequences. The CDR3 has 14 residues. Germline V gene lookup returns CDR1 SGHNT and CDR2 YYREEE (reference sequence). The receptor was derived from a human donor with ulcerative colitis or Crohn's disease, or a healthy co-twin of an affected twin (not recorded which). Sequencing was done on a sample of blood. The chain uses TRBV5-4 and TRBJ1-2. The CDR3 region is CASSLLQPNYGYTF.